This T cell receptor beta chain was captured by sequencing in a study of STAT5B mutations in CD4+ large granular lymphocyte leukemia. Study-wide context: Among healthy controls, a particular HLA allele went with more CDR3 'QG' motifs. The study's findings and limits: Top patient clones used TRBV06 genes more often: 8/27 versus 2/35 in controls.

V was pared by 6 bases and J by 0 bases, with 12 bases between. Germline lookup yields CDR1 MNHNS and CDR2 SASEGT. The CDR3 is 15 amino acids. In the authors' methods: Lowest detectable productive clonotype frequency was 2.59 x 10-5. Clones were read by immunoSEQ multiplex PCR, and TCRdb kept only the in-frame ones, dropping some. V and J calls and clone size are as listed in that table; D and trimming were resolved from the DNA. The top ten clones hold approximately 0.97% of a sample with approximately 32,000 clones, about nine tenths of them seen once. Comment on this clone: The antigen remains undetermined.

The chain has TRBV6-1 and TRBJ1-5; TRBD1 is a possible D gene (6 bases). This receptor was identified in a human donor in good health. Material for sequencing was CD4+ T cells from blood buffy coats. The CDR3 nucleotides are TGTGCCAGCAGGTTTACAGGGAATAGCAATCAGCCCCAGCATTTT. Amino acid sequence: CASRFTGNSNQPQHF.